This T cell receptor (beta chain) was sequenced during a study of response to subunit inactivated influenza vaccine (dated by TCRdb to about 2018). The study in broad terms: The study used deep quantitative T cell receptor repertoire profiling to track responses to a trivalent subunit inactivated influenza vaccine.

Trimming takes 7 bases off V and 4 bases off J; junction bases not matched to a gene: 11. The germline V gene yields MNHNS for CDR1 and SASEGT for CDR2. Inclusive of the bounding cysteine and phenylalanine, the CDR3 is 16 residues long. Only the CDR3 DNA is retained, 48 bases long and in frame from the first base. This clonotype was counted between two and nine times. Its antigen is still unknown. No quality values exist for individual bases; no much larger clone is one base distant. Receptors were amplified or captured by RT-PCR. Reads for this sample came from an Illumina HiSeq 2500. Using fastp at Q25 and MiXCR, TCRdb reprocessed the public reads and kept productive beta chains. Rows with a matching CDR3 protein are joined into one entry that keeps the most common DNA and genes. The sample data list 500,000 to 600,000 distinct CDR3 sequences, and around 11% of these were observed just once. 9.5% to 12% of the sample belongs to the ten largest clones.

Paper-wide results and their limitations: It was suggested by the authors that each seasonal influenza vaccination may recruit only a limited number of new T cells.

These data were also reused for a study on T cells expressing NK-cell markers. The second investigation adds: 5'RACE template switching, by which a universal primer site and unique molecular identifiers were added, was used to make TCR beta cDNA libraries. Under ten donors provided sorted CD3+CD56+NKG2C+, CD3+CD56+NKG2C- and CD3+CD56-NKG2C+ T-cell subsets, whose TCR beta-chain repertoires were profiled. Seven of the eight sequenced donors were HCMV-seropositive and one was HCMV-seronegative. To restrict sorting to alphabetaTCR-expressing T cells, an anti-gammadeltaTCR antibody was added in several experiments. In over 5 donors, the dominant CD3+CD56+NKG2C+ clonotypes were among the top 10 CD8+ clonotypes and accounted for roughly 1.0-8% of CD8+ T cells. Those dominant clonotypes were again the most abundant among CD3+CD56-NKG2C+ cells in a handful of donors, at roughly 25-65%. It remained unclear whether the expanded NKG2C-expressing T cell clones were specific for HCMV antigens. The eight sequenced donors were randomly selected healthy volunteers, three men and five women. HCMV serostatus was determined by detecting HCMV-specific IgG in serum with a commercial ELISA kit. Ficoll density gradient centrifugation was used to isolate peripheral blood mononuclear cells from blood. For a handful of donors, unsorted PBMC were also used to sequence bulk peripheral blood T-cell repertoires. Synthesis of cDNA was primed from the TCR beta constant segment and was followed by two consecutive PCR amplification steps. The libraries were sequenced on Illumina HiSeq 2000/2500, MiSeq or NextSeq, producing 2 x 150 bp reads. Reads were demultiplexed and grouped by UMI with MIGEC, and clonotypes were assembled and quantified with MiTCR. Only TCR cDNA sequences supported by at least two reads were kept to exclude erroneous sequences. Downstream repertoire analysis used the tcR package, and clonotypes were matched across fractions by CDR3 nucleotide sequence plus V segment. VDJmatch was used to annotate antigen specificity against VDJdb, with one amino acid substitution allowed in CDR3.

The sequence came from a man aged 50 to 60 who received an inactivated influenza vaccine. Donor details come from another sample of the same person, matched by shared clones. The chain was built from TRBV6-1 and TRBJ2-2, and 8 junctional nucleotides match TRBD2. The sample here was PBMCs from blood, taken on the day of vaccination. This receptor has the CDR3 CASNPRGGPGTGELFF. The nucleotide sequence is TGTGCCAGCAACCCTCGGGGGGGCCCTGGCACCGGGGAGCTGTTTTTT.